Only a few counts were recorded for the clone carrying this TCR beta chain. The source of the sample is a study of CD8+ T cells in alopecia areata. The CDR3 spans 14 residues. Germline CDR1 and CDR2: SGHTA and FQGNSA. Trimming shortened V by 2 bases and J by 7 bases, and 12 bases separated the two germline ends. Extracted from the samples, RNA was reverse transcribed into cDNA to serve as the sequencing template. Here immunoSEQ multiplex PCR was the method, and the copy in TCRdb shows in-frame clones only, minus some. Of 90,000 to 120,000 clones listed, almost 60% are singletons. Material: CD8+ T cells sorted from blood. The rearrangement joins TRBV7-2 to TRBJ1-5, with a possible D match to TRBD1 (5 bases). The receptor's source is a human donor in good health. The CDR3: CASSLRAGWQPQHF. DNA for the CDR3: TGTGCCAGCAGCTTACGGGCAGGGTGGCAGCCCCAGCATTTT.